This T cell receptor beta chain was documented in a study of OX40 agonist ivuxolimab in advanced cancers. Study-wide context: The patients' treatment was ivuxolimab, an agonistic anti-OX40 (CD134) antibody. Overall study findings and caveats: More expanded clones were found, on average, in CD8+ than in CD4+ T cells.

CDR1 and CDR2 (germline): MNHNS, SASEGT. Trimming at V came to 7 bases and at J to 4 bases, leaving 9 bases not matched to a gene. CDR3 length: 15 residues. About this clone: The antigen remains undetermined.

Autoimmune disease history or systemic immunosuppression led to patients being barred. The table came from immunoSEQ multiplex PCR; TCRdb's copy has only in-frame clones and leaves some out. This sample carries about 17,000 clones, approximately 78% of them seen once, and the ten largest clones take 25% to 30%. The chain recombines TRBV6-1 with TRBJ2-5, with TRBD1 identical over 10 bases. This specimen consisted of CD4+ or CD8+ T cells sorted from blood, obtained in a trial of the OX40 agonist ivuxolimab. This TCR was sampled from an adult with an advanced solid tumor such as melanoma, head and neck, liver or kidney cancer. Here the CDR3 reads CASTLWTGGGETQYF. The CDR3 DNA sequence: TGTGCCAGCACCCTCTGGACAGGGGGAGGAGAGACCCAGTACTTC.